The 14 T cell receptor beta chains presented below share a single source sample, sequenced in a study of T cell responses to AZD1222 COVID-19 vaccine. Data came from immunoSEQ multiplex PCR; TCRdb stores just in-frame clones and leaves some out. The table records approximately 170,000 clones, around 87% of them present only once. The sequencing here drew on peripheral blood, taken on day 0 of AZD1222 vaccination. Source of these receptors: an adult in good health.

The gene calls are TRBV11-3 and TRBJ2-6; D is unclear. The ends were cut back, 1 base at V and 4 bases at J, with 5 bases in the middle. From germline, CDR1 is SGHNT and CDR2 YENEEA. The CDR3 has 14 amino acids. In nucleotides, the CDR3 is TGTGCCAGCAGCTTAGGTTCCGGGGCCAACGTCCTGACTTTC. Encoded protein: CASSLGSGANVLTF.

The CDR3 bases are TGTGCCAGCAGCCCGGGCGACCAGCGGGGGACCACCGGGGAGCTGTTTTTT. Its translation is CASSPGDQRGTTGELFF. J is TRBJ2-2 and V is TRBV5-4; 8 bases align to TRBD2. V lost 4 bases to trimming and J lost 4 bases; unmatched junction nucleotides: 12. Germline-derived CDR1 and CDR2 are SGHNT and YYREEE (reference sequence). This CDR3 spans 17 amino acids.

The chain carries TRBV29-1 and TRBJ1-2; TRBD1 matches at 7 bases. CDR1 SQVTM and CDR2 ANQGSEA come from the germline V gene. There are 14 residues in the CDR3. The trim removed 3 bases at V and 4 bases at J, leaving 8 bases unmatched. The CDR3 bases are TGCAGCGTTGAGGGGACAGAGGGTGGCTATGGCTACACCTTC. Encoded protein: CSVEGTEGGYGYTF.

This clone was picked up a small number of times. J is TRBJ1-4 and V is TRBV7-3; D unclear. CDR1 SGHTA and CDR2 FQGTGA come from the germline V gene. The CDR3 has 15 amino acids. Trimming stripped 2 bases from V and 8 bases from J, with 15 bases between. CDR3: CASSLGGGNREKLFF. DNA of the CDR3: TGTGCCAGCAGCTTAGGAGGAGGGAATCGGGAAAAACTGTTTTTT.

The J gene is TRBJ1-6, the V gene TRBV6-1; D may be TRBD1 (5 bases). This CDR3 region has 13 residues. V shed 1 base and J shed 13 bases, with 11 bases lying between them. CDR1 is MNHNS and CDR2 is SASEGT in the germline V gene. The DNA for the CDR3 is TGTGCCAGCAGTGAAGTTGGGGGTACCCCCCTCCACTTT. Translating gives CASSEVGGTPLHF.

The chain links TRBV5-1 to TRBJ1-1, with D possibly TRBD1 on 6 matching bases. The V gene's germline CDR1 is SGHRS and CDR2 YFSETQ. The CDR3 spans 17 residues. The V end lost 4 bases, the J end lost 0 bases, and 19 bases lay between the germline ends. CDR3: CASSPPSTGRVNTEAFF. CDR3 coding DNA: TGCGCCAGCAGCCCACCTAGCACAGGGCGGGTGAACACTGAAGCTTTCTTT. The whole variable domain, filled in from reference TRBV5-1 and TRBJ1-1, reads KAGVTQTPRYLIKTRGQQVTLSCSPISGHRSVSWYQQTPGQGLQFLFEYFSETQRNKGNFPGRFSGRQFSNSRSEMNVSTLELGDSALYLCASSPPSTGRVNTEAFFGQGTRLTVV.

V usage is TRBV15 and J usage is TRBJ2-7, with D possibly matching TRBD1 (5 bases). The CDR3 spans 15 residues. V was shortened by 1 base and J by 2 bases, with 12 bases between the two germline ends. Germline loops: CDR1 LNHNV, CDR2 YYDKDF (reference sequence). The CDR3 region is CATSRAGPGPYEQYV. The CDR3 region has the DNA TGTGCCACCAGCAGAGCAGGGCCGGGTCCCTACGAGCAGTACGTC.

The chain joins TRBV3-1 (or the pseudogene TRBV3-2) to TRBJ2-5; perhaps TRBD1 as D (7 bases). Deletions cut 3 bases from V and 5 bases from J, with 16 bases between. From germline, CDR1 is LGHDT and CDR2 YNNKEL (reference sequence). The CDR3 totals 15 residues. The DNA of the CDR3 is TGTGCCAGCAGCCAGTTGGCAGGGGGGCGGGAGACCCAGTACTTC. As protein: CASSQLAGGRETQYF.

This clone was detected only once. The chain recombines TRBV9 with TRBJ1-3, with 8 bases fitting TRBD1. With V trimmed by 4 bases and J by 4 bases, 7 bases remained unmatched. This CDR3 is 15 amino acids long. Germline CDR1 SGDLS, CDR2 YYNGEE. The CDR3 here is CASSLTGGSGNTIYF. DNA for the CDR3: TGTGCCAGCAGCTTAACAGGGGGATCCGGAAACACCATATATTTT.

The V gene is TRBV6-5, the J gene TRBJ2-7; a weak D match, TRBD2 (5 bases). V was trimmed by 2 bases and J by 0 bases, leaving 8 bases between them. Germline V gene lookup returns CDR1 MNHEY and CDR2 SVGAGI. This CDR3 is built from 14 residues. The CDR3 bases are TGTGCCAGCAGTTACAAGGAGGACTCCTACGAGCAGTACGTC. Amino acids: CASSYKEDSYEQYV.

The chain has TRBV6-2 or TRBV6-3 and TRBJ2-7, with 9 bases aligning to TRBD2. Trimming cost V 0 bases and J 7 bases; bases outside gene matches: 10. This CDR3 is built from 16 residues. The germline gives CDR1 MNHEY, CDR2 SVGEGT. Written as DNA, the CDR3 is TGTGCCAGCAGTTACTCCGGGACTAGCCGATTTGGTGAGCAGTACGTC. It is translated as CASSYSGTSRFGEQYV.

To note about this clone: Sequence at one end of the junction differs from germline and may be a read error. The same CDR3 also results from other DNA sequences found in this sample. The chain joins TRBV10-1 to TRBJ1-5, with no clear D. The CDR3 is 17 amino acids. The germline CDR1 and CDR2 sequences are WNHNN and SYGVQD (reference sequence). In DNA form, the CDR3 reads TGTGCCAGCAGTGAGTTTGGGCGCTGGTACGGCAATCAGCCCCAGCATTTT. Amino acids: CASSEFGRWYGNQPQHF.

V gene TRBV2 combines with J gene TRBJ1-6, with unresolved D. The length of the CDR3 is 13 residues. Between the trimmed V and J ends, which lost 8 bases and 10 bases, there was a span of 15 bases. Germline V gene lookup returns CDR1 SNHLY and CDR2 FYNNEI. The CDR3 sequence: CASHPEGRSPLHF. As DNA, the CDR3 is TGTGCCAGCCACCCGGAGGGCAGGTCACCCCTCCACTTT.

The chain links TRBV6-6 to TRBJ1-3; 7 positions agree with TRBD1. V lost 5 bases, J lost 0 bases, and 7 bases stayed unmatched. The CDR3 extends over 16 amino acids. CDR1 MNHNY and CDR2 SVGAGI come from the germline V gene (reference sequence). The CDR3 protein is CASSGPGTDSGNTIYF. For the CDR3, the DNA is TGTGCCAGCAGTGGGCCGGGGACAGACTCTGGAAACACCATATATTTT.